The subject of this entry is one T cell receptor (beta chain). Produced via immunoSEQ multiplex PCR; TCRdb's table is partial and in-frame only. The repertoire includes tens of thousands of clones, around 80% of them detected once, and under 25% sits in the top ten. This sample is part of a study of blood T cell repertoires in COVID-19. As for the study in general: Some COVID-19 samples were acute and others convalescent; all came from the United States, Italy and Spain.

Per the germline V gene, CDR1 is SEHNR and CDR2 is FQNEAQ (reference sequence). The CDR3 loop spans 11 amino acids. Trimming took off 1 base at V and 6 bases at J, with 4 bases between the two ends. The chain combines TRBV7-9 with TRBJ2-7; D ambiguous. Sequencing used peripheral blood. This clonotype originated in a woman aged 55-70 years with acute or convalescent COVID-19. The CDR3 sequence: CASSLDREQYF. The CDR3 DNA follows: TGTGCCAGCAGCTTAGATCGCGAGCAGTACTTC.